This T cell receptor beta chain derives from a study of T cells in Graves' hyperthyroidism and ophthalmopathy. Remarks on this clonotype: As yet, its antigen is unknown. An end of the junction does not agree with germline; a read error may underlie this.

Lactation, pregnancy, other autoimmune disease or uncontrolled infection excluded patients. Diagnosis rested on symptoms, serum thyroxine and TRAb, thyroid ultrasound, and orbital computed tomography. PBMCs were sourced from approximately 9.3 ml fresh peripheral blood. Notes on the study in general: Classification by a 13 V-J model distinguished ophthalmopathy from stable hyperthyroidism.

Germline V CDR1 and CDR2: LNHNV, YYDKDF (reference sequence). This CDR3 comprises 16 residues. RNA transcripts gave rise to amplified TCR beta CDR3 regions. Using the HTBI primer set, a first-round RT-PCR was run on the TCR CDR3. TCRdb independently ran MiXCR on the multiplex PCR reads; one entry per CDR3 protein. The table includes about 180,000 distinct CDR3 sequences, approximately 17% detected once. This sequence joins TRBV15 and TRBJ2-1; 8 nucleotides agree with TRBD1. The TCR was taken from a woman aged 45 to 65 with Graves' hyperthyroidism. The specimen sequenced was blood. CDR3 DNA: TGTGTCACCAGCAGTAACCGGGACAGGCTCTACAATGAGCAGTTCTTC. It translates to CVTSSNRDRLYNEQFF.